The source of this T cell receptor beta chain is a study of blood T cell repertoires in COVID-19. For the study at large: Samples representing acute and convalescent COVID-19 were sourced from the United States, Italy and Spain. From T cells, B-cell-depleted T cells, or PBMCs came the material, which was cDNA or gDNA.

Per the authors' pipeline: Scientists estimated how many nucleated cells there were by amplifying reference gene primers. TCRdb's copy holds only in-frame clones and misses some; the assay was immunoSEQ multiplex PCR. For V, J and clone size, that table is used; D and trimming come from the DNA. The table has 190,000 or so clones, 70% to 90% seen once. Germline loops: CDR1 KGHDR, CDR2 SFDVKD. Trimming stripped 4 bases from V and 8 bases from J, with 16 bases between. The CDR3 loop spans 14 amino acids. Seattle-derived patients entered the study during active infection and were followed longitudinally.

The TCR was taken from a man aged 60 to 69 with COVID-19, enrolled during active disease. Specimen: peripheral blood. The rearrangement uses TRBV24-1 and TRBJ1-2; a weak D match, TRBD1 (5 bases). The CDR3 loop is CATSEDGRDKGYTF. CDR3 nucleotide sequence: TGTGCCACCAGTGAGGATGGCAGGGATAAAGGCTACACCTTC.